The clone carrying this T cell receptor beta chain was picked up one time. During its preparation, the TCRbeta library received unique molecular identifiers. TCRdb re-called the PCR reads through MiXCR, storing one row per CDR3 protein. In the table there are about 370,000 distinct CDR3 sequences, over 20% of which are singletons. CDR3 length: 15 residues. Between the trimmed V and J ends, which lost 2 bases and 5 bases, there was a span of 13 bases. The data were obtained in a study of T-cell reconstitution after alpha-beta-depleted transplantation in children. The sequencing here drew on PBMCs from the stem cell graft donor, taken from the stem cell graft. The sequence derives from a human donor who donated a stem cell graft to a child with acute myeloid leukemia. The chain employs TRBV12-3 or TRBV12-4 and TRBJ2-4; D is unresolved. CDR3 nucleotides: TGTGCCAGCAGTTTACGGGTCGGATCTCAAAACATTCAGTACTTC. Its protein product is CASSLRVGSQNIQYF.